Here is one TCR beta chain with its context. Primers used in a second PCR of roughly 7 to 12 cycles were a sample-barcoded 5' primer and a J-beta primer mix. Every molecule of cDNA carried a tag from a template-switch adaptor with 12 random nucleotides. TCRdb re-analysed the 5' RACE reads in MiXCR, keeping a single row per CDR3 protein. This table holds 540,000 or so distinct CDR3 sequences, less than 25% found once. These data originate in a study of blood T cells in healthy people across ages. Unmatched junction bases numbered 9, after V lost 6 bases and J lost 11 bases. The CDR3 totals 13 residues. The same specimen was also included in a second study, on T cells of mothers and their children. That source reports: Among related mother-child pairs, overlap was slightly higher than in unrelated pairs, though not significantly. Sequencing revealed no T cell clones that were persistent and microchimeric.

Material for sequencing was blood. The sequence derives from a boy under 18 in good health. The J gene is TRBJ2-5, the V gene TRBV12-3 or TRBV12-4, with 10 nucleotides matching TRBD2. In DNA form, the CDR3 reads TGTGCCAGCAGGGTAGCGGGGGGAAGGGAGCAGTACTTC. It codes for CASRVAGGREQYF.